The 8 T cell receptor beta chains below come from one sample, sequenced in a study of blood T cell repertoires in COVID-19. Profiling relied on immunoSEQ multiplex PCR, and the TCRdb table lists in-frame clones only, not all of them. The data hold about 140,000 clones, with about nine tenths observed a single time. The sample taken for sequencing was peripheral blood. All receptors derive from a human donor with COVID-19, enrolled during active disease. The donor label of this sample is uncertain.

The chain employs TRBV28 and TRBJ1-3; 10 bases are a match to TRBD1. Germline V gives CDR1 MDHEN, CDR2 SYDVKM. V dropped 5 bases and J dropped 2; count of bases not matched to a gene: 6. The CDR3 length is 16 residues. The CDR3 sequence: CASSPGDRGPGNTIYF. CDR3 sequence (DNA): TGTGCCAGCAGTCCTGGAGACAGGGGGCCTGGAAACACCATATATTTT. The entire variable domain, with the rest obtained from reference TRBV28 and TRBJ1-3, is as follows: DVKVTQSSRYLVKRTGEKVFLECVQDMDHENMFWYRQDPGLGLRLIYFSYDVKMKEKGDIPEGYSVSREKKERFSLILESASTNQTSMYLCASSPGDRGPGNTIYFGEGSWLTVV.

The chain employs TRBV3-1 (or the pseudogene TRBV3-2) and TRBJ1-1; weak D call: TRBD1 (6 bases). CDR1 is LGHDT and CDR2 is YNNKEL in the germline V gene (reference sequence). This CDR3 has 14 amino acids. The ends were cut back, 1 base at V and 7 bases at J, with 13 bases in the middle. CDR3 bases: TGTGCCAGCAGCCAAGCTTCCGGGACACTTGAAGCTTTCTTT. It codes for CASSQASGTLEAFF.

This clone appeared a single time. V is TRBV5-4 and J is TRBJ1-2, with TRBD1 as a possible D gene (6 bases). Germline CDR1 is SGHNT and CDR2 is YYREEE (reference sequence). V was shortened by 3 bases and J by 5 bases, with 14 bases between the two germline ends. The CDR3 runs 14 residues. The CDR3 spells CASSWGRGDYGYTF. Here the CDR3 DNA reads TGTGCCAGCAGCTGGGGCAGGGGCGATTATGGCTACACCTTC.

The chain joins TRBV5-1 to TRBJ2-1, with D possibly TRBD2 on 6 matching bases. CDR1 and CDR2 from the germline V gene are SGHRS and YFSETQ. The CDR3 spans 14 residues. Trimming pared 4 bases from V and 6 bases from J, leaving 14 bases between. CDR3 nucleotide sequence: TGCGCCAGCAGCCTTCTGCGGGGACTCAATGAGCAGTTCTTC. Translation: CASSLLRGLNEQFF.

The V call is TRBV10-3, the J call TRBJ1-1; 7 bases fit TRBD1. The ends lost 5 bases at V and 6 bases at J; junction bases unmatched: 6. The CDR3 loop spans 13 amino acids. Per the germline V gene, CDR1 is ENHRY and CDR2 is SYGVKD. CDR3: CAISTNDRAEAFF. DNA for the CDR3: TGTGCCATCAGTACAAACGACAGGGCTGAAGCTTTCTTT.

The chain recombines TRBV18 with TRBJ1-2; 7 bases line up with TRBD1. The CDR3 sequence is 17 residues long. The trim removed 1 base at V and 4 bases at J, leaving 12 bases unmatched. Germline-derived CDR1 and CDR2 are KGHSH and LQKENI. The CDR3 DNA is TGTGCCAGCTCACCACAACCCTCGACAGGGATGGGCTATGGCTACACCTTC. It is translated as CASSPQPSTGMGYGYTF.

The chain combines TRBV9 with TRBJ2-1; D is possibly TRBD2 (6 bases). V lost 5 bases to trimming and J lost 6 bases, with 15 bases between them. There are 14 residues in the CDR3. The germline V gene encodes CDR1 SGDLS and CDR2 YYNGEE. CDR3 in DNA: TGTGCCAGCAGTGTGACTAGAAGGGGCAATGAGCAGTTCTTC. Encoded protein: CASSVTRRGNEQFF.

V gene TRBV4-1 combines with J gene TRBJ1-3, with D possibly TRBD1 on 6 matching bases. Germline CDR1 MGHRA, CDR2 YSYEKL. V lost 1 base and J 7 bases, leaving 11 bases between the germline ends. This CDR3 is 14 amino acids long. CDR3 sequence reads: CASSQGTARNTIYF. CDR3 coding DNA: TGCGCCAGCAGCCAAGGGACAGCCCGCAACACCATATATTTT.